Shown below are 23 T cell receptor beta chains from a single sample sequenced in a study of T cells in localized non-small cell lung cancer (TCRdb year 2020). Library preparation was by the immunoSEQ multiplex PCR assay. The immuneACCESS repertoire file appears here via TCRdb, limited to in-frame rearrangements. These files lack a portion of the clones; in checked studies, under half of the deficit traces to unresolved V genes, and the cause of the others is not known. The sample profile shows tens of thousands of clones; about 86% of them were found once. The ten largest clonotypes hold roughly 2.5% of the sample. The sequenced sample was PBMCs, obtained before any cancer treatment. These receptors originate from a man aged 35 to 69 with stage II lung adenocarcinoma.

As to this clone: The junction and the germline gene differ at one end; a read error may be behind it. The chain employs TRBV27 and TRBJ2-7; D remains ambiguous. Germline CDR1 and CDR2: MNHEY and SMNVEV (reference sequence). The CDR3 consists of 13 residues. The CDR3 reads CAGSLRSSYEQYF. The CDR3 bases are TGTGCCGGCAGTTTGAGGAGCTCCTACGAGCAGTACTTC.

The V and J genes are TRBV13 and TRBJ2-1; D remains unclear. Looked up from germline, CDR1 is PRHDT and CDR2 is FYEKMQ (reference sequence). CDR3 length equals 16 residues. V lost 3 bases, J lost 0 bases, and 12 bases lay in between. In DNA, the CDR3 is TGTGCCAGCAGCTTTTACACATCCAGCTCCTACAATGAGCAGTTCTTC. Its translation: CASSFYTSSSYNEQFF.

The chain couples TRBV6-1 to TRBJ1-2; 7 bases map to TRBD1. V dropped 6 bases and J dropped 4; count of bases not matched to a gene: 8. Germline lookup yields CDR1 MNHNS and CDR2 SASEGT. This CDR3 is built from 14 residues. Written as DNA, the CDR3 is TGTGCCAGCAGCGACAGGGTAGAGGGCTATGGCTACACCTTC. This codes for CASSDRVEGYGYTF.

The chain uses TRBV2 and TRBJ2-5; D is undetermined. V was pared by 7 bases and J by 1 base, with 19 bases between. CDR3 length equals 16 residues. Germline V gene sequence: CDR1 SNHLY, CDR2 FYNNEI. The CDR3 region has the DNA TGTGCCAGCAAGCTTCGACTTAGGACGGGCCAAGAGACCCAGTACTTC. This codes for CASKLRLRTGQETQYF.

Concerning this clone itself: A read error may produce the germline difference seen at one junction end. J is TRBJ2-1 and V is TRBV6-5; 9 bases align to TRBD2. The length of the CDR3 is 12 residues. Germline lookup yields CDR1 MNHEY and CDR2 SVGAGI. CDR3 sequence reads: CASRPLAGGVVF. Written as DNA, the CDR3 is TGTGCCAGCAGACCCCTTGCGGGGGGGGTTGTCTTC.

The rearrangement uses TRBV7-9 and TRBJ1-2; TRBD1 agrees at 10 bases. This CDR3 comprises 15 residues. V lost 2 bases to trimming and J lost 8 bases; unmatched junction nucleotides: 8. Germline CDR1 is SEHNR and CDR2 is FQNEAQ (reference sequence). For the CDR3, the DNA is TGTGCCAGCAGCTTATTCCCGGGACAGGGGAAGGGCTACACCTTC. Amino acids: CASSLFPGQGKGYTF.

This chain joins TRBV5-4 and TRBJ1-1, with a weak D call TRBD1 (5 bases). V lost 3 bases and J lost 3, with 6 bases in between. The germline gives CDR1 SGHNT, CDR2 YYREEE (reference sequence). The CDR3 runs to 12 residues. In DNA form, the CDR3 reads TGTGCCAGCAGCTGGGGGGACACTGAAGCTTTCTTT. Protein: CASSWGDTEAFF.

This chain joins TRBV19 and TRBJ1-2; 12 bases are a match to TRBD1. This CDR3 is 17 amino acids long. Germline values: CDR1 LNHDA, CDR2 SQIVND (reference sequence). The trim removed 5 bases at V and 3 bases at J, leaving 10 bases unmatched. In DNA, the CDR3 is TGTGCCAGTAGTTCAGTGGGACAGGGGGCAGTTGACTATGGCTACACCTTC. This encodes CASSSVGQGAVDYGYTF.

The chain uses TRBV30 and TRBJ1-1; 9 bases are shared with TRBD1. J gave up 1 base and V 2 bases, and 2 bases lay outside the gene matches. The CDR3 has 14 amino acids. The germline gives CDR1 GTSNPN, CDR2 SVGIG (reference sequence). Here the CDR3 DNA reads TGTGCCTGGAGTACAGGGGGCGCGAACACTGAAGCTTTCTTT. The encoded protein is CAWSTGGANTEAFF.

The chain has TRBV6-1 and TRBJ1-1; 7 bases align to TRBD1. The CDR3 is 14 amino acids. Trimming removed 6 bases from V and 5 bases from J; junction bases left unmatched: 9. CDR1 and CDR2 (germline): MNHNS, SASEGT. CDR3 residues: CASSVGGLGTEAFF. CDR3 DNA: TGTGCCAGCAGCGTAGGGGGCTTGGGGACTGAAGCTTTCTTT.

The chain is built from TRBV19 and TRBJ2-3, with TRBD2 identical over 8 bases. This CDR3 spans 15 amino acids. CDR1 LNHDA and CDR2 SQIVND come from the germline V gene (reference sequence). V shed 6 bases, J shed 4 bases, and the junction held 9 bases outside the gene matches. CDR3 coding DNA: TGTGCCAGTAGGGGCGGGGGGTCTCTTTCAGATACGCAGTATTTT. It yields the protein CASRGGGSLSDTQYF.

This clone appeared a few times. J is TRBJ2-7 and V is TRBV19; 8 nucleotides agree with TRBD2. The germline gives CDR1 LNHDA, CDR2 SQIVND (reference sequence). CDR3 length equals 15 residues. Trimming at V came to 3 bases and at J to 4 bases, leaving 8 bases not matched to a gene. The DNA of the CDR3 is TGTGCCAGTAGTATCGGGGGGGGTGGTAAGTACGAGCAGTACTTC. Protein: CASSIGGGGKYEQYF. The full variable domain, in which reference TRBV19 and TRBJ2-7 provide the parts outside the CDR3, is DGGITQSPKYLFRKEGQNVTLSCEQNLNHDAMYWYRQDPGQGLRLIYYSQIVNDFQKGDIAEGYSVSREKKESFPLTVTSAQKNPTAFYLCASSIGGGGKYEQYFGPGTRLTVT.

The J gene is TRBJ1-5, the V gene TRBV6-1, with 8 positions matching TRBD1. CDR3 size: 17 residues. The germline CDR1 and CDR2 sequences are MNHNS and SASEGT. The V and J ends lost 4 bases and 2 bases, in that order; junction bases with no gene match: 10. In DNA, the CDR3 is TGTGCCAGCAGTGGAAGTTTTAAGACAGGGGGCAATCAGCCCCAGCATTTT. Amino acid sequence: CASSGSFKTGGNQPQHF.

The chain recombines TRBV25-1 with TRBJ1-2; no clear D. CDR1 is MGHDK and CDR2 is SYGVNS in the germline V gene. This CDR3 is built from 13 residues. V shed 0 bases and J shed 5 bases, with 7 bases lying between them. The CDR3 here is CASSEYRGYGYTF. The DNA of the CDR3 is TGTGCCAGCAGTGAATATCGGGGTTATGGCTACACCTTC.

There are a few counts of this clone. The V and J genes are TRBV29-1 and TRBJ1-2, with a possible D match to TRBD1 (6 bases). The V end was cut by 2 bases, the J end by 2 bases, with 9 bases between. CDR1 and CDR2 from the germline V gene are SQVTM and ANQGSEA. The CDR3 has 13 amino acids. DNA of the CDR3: TGCAGCGTTGAACACAGGGCCAACTATGGCTACACCTTC. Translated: CSVEHRANYGYTF.

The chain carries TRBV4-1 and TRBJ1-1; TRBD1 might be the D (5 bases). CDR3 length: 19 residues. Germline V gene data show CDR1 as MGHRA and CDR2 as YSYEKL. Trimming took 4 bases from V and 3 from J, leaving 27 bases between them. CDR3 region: CASSRGQDGSGIYDTEAFF. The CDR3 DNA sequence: TGCGCCAGCAGCCGTGGTCAGGATGGATCAGGGATTTATGACACTGAAGCTTTCTTT.

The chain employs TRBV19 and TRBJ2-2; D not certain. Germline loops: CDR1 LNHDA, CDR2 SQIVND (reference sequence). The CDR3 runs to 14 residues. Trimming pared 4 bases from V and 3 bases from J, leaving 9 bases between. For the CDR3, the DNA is TGTGCCAGTAGTAGGTTGGGTTACACCGGGGAGCTGTTTTTT. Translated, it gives CASSRLGYTGELFF.

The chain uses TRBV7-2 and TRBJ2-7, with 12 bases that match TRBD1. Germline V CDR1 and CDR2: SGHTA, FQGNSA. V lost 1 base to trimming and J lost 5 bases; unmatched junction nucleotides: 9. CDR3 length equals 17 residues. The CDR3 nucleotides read TGTGCCAGCAGCTTAGTTAACCGGGACAGGGGGCTAAACGAGCAGTACTTC. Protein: CASSLVNRDRGLNEQYF.

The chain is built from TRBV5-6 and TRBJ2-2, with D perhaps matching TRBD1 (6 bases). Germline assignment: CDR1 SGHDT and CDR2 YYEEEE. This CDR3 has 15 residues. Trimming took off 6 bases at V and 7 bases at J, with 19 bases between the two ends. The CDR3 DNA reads TGTGCCAGCATGCCCCAACAGGGCGGTCTCGGGGAGCTGTTTTTT. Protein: CASMPQQGGLGELFF.

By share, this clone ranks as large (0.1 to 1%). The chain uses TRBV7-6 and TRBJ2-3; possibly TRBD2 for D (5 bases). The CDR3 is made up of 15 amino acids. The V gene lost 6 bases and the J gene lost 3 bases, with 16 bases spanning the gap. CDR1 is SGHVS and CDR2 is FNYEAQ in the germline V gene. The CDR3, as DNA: TGTGCCAGCAGATCAACTAGGATGGGGACAGATACGCAGTATTTT. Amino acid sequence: CASRSTRMGTDTQYF.

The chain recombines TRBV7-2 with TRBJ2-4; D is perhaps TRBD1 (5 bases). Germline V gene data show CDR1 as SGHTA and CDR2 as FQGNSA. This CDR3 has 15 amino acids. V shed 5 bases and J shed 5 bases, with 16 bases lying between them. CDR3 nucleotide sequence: TGTGCCAGCAGCGTGGTTGCAGGGATGCAAAACATTCAGTACTTC. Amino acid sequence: CASSVVAGMQNIQYF.

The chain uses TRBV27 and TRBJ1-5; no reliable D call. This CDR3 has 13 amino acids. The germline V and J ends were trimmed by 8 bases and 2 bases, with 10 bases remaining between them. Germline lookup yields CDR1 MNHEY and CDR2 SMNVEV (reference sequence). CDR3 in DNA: TGTGCCAGCGGTGTAAGGGGCAATCAGCCCCAGCATTTT. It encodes CASGVRGNQPQHF.

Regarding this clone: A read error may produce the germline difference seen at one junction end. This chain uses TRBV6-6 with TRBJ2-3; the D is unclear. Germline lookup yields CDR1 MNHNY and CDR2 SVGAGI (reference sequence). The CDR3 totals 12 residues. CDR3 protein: CASSYSSRLPLF. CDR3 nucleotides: TGTGCCAGCAGTTACTCTAGCCGGTTGCCCCTGTTT.